Listed below are T cell receptor beta chains from one sample, sequenced in a study of cytomegalovirus exposure and HLA in healthy donors. This table comes from immunoSEQ multiplex PCR, and its TCRdb copy is limited to in-frame clones, with some not included. This sample has more than 65,000 clones, with under 80% found just once. The sample consisted of PBMCs. All receptors derive from a man between 18 and 29 years old in good health and CMV-seropositive. Both conserved end residues are trimmed from each CDR3. A D gene is named only where the DNA matches it firmly.

V gene,D gene,CDR3 protein
TRBV9,TRBD1,ASSEGQGAYEQY
TRBV6-6,TRBD2,ASSRTSGRYEQY
TRBV4-1,TRBD2,ASSKGLAGGPINEQY
TRBV5-1,.,ASSIRDWSFREQF
TRBV6-5,TRBD1,ASTRTGGNGYT
TRBV20-1,.,SAGHHMQY
TRBV29-1,TRBD1,SAGQDRDGYT
TRBV29-1,TRBD1,SVLQGDGETQY
TRBV28,.,ASSPPLQGSYEQY
TRBV4-2,TRBD2,ASSQERGLAGVNEQF
TRBV27,.,ASRRLNNEQF
TRBV6-1,TRBD2,ASSEPGLAGQEQY
TRBV27,.,ASSFNSLNTEAF
TRBV19,TRBD2,ASSIPSGGLTDTQY
TRBV5-4,TRBD2,ASSFGALAGANEQF
TRBV6-5,TRBD1,ASSYGTGMNYGYT
TRBV28,TRBD2,ASNPPGGAGELF
TRBV5-1,TRBD1,ASTQRQGTDTQY
TRBV29-1,TRBD1,SVMTGQTYEQY
TRBV25-1,.,ASSAGPRNYGYT
TRBV7-3,TRBD2,ASSSTSGSAGETQY
TRBV9,.,ASSAVDSRPSYEQY
TRBV28,TRBD2,ASRGTSGETDTQY
TRBV28,.,ASSRSPTAYGYT
TRBV7-8,TRBD1,ASSSRGQAYEQY
TRBV6-1,.,ASTSIQGGTEAF
TRBV25-1,.,ASSESSGGEKLF
TRBV5-6,.,ASSLSAGAQPQH
TRBV11-3,TRBD1,ASSSYRGSGELF
TRBV29-1,.,SVPKWASHSTGELF
TRBV28,.,ATSFGGTDTQY
TRBV11-3,.,ASSFGGIYGEQF
TRBV2,TRBD1,ASRTGGVLTEAF
TRBV29-1,TRBD1,SGAQGAEQF
TRBV4-1,TRBD1,ASSQQGQGIDQPQH
TRBV29-1,.,SVRKGDTQY
TRBV28,.,ASSPTVGATNEKLF
TRBV4-1,.,ASSPRVGGLSNQPQH
TRBV9,.,ASRGVNTEAF
TRBV5-1,.,ASSLDRDYGYT
TRBV10-1,TRBD2,ASSERLAGGPMSSGELF
TRBV18,TRBD2,ASSRTLAALYEQY
TRBV5-1,TRBD2,ASSVTSGSWKTDTQY
TRBV29-1,.,SVRIRSEAF
TRBV4-1,TRBD2,ASSQMLAGLAGELF
TRBV14,.,ASSQWLGAQETQY
TRBV2,.,ASSEFLGGSYNEQF
TRBV7-8,.,ASSLGTVANYGYT
TRBV7-9,.,ASSSQPSAGRRETQY